A selection of T cell receptor beta chains follows, all from one sample in a study of PD-1 blockade in classical Hodgkin lymphoma. The data were produced by immunoSEQ multiplex PCR, yet TCRdb's version contains in-frame clones alone and is incomplete. The sample yields 15,000 to 20,000 clones, 75% to 85% seen once. The sequencing used peripheral blood mononuclear cells (PBMCs), collected at baseline. The source is a human donor with classical Hodgkin lymphoma. CDR3s include the opening cysteine and the closing phenylalanine or tryptophan. A D gene is named only where the DNA matches it firmly. Clone size is shown for a subset of rows, as once, few, many or a class of expanded clone.

>medium-sized|TRBD2|TRBV7-2|TRBJ2-7
TGTGCCAGCAGCTTAGCACTAGCGGGGATCTCCTACGAGCAGTACTTC
CASSLALAGISYEQYF
>.|.|TRBV19|TRBJ1-2
TGTGCCAGTAGTATAGATATAGGGGTACCTGCTAACTATGGCTACACCTTC
CASSIDIGVPANYGYTF
>.|.|TRBV19|TRBJ1-1
TGTGCCAGTAGTACTACCCCTAACGCTGAAGCTTTCTTT
CASSTTPNAEAFF
>.|.|TRBV9|TRBJ1-1
TGTGCCAGCAGCGTAGGGGCAGTGAACACTGAAGCTTTCTTT
CASSVGAVNTEAFF
>.|.|TRBV18|TRBJ1-1
TGTGCCAGCTCACCAAGCCGGGGGCGGGCTGAAGCTTTCTTT
CASSPSRGRAEAFF
>.|TRBD1|TRBV4-3|TRBJ1-2
TGCGCCAGCAGCCCACAGGGGTTGGTTAACTATGGCTACACCTTC
CASSPQGLVNYGYTF
>few|TRBD1|TRBV18|TRBJ1-2
TGTGCCAGCTCGTCAGTAGACAGGGGTTGGGGCTACACCTTC
CASSSVDRGWGYTF
>.|.|TRBV9|TRBJ1-2
TGTGCCAGCAGCGTAGGCCAGACTACTAACTATGGCTACACCTTC
CASSVGQTTNYGYTF
>.|TRBD2|TRBV28|TRBJ2-7
TGTGCCAGCAGGTCCGGGACTAGCGGGAGAGGCGAGCAGTACTTC
CASRSGTSGRGEQYF
>.|TRBD1|TRBV6-1|TRBJ2-3
TGTGCCAGCAGTGAACCGGGACAGTTGGTTTCCGCAGATACGCAGTATTTT
CASSEPGQLVSADTQYF
>.|.|TRBV5-1|TRBJ1-4
TGCGCCAGCAGCTTGAGCAGGGCGGTTAATGAAAAACTGTTTTTT
CASSLSRAVNEKLFF
>.|.|TRBV18|TRBJ1-2
TGTGCCAGCTCACCACCGTCGGGGGGTGGTTATGGCTACACCTTC
CASSPPSGGGYGYTF
>.|.|TRBV30|TRBJ2-2
TGTGCCTGGAGTCTCAGGGTCACCGGGGAGCTGTTTTTT
CAWSLRVTGELFF
>.|TRBD1|TRBV28|TRBJ1-6
TGTGCCAGCAGTTTAACAGGGACAGCTAATAATTCACCCCTCCACTTT
CASSLTGTANNSPLHF
>few|.|TRBV14|TRBJ1-1
TGTGCCAGCAGCCTAGCTCAGGGGCGCAGGGCTTTCTTT
CASSLAQGRRAFF
>.|TRBD1|TRBV9|TRBJ1-2
TGTGCCAGCAGCCCCGGACAGGGAAACTATGGCTACACCTTC
CASSPGQGNYGYTF
>.|.|TRBV28|TRBJ2-3
TGTGCCAGCAGTTTAGGGTCAGGGACAGATACGCAGTATTTT
CASSLGSGTDTQYF
>.|.|TRBV21-1|TRBJ2-6
TGTGCCAGCAGAAGAGGTCTAGCTACACAAAGTCGGGCCAACGTCCTGACTTTC
CASRRGLATQSRANVLTF
>.|TRBD2|TRBV9|TRBJ2-1
TGTGCCAGCAGCGTAGGTGGCGGGGGATGGAATGAGCAGTTCTTC
CASSVGGGGWNEQFF
>.|.|TRBV12-5|TRBJ1-2
TGTGCTAGTGGTTTGGGGATCCCCTTTAATGAAGGCTACACCTTC
CASGLGIPFNEGYTF
>.|TRBD1|TRBV5-6|TRBJ1-2
TGTGCCAGCAGTCAGGACAGGAACTATGGCTACACCTTC
CASSQDRNYGYTF
>.|.|TRBV7-2|TRBJ2-5
TGTGCCAGCAGCTTACAGTCCAGGGGAGTCTCAAAGACCCAGTACTTC
CASSLQSRGVSKTQYF
>few|TRBD1|TRBV28|TRBJ1-2
TGTGCCAGCAGCCCTACCTCAGGGGGCGCGGGAGGTGGCTACACCTTC
CASSPTSGGAGGGYTF
>.|.|TRBV30|TRBJ2-5
TGTGCCTGGAGTGTCCGGCAGGGGTACCAAGAGACCCAGTACTTC
CAWSVRQGYQETQYF
>.|TRBD1|TRBV30|TRBJ2-5
TGTGCCTGGGGGACAGGGGCGTACCAAGAGACCCAGTACTTC
CAWGTGAYQETQYF